These 21 T cell receptor beta chains were sequenced from one sample in a study of CD8+CD57+ T cells in acquired aplastic anemia. Patients who underwent sequencing had shown CD8+CD57+ cell expansion by flow cytometry. The use of genomic DNA as template underpinned the TCR beta VDJ and CDR3 profiling. TCRdb redid the calling of the reads with MiXCR, one entry per CDR3 protein. The table has some 200,000 distinct CDR3 sequences, 48% seen once. Sequences were obtained from sorted CD4+, CD8+, or CD8+CD57+ T cells (not recorded which) from PBMCs. The receptors here all came from a human donor with aplastic anemia.

The CDR3: CASTPLAGWDTQYF. In nucleotides, the CDR3 is TGTGCCAGTACCCCTCTAGCGGGATGGGATACGCAGTATTTT. The rearrangement joins TRBV19 to TRBJ2-3; 9 nucleotides agree with TRBD2. The length of the CDR3 is 14 residues. Germline lookup yields CDR1 LNHDA and CDR2 SQIVND (reference sequence). Trimming took 7 bases from V and 6 from J; bases not matched to a gene: 8.

This clonotype occurred many times. The chain joins TRBV7-9 to TRBJ2-5, with 9 positions matching TRBD2. CDR1 and CDR2 (germline): SEHNR, FQNEAQ (reference sequence). The V segment lost 3 bases and the J segment 2 bases; nucleotides outside the gene matches: 7. This CDR3 comprises 16 residues. CDR3 region: CASSFGLAGRQETQYF. In DNA form, the CDR3 reads TGTGCCAGCAGCTTCGGCCTAGCGGGACGTCAAGAGACCCAGTACTTC. The entire variable domain, with the rest obtained from reference TRBV7-9 and TRBJ2-5, is as follows: DTGVSQNPRHKITKRGQNVTFRCDPISEHNRLYWYRQTLGQGPEFLTYFQNEAQLEKSRLLSDRFSAERPKGSFSTLEIQRTEQGDSAMYLCASSFGLAGRQETQYFGPGTRLLVL.

Comment on this clonotype: Relative to the germline gene, one junction end is altered; a read error may explain this. V usage is TRBV24-1 and J usage is TRBJ2-5, with D uncertain. Looked up from germline, CDR1 is KGHDR and CDR2 is SFDVKD. CDR3 length: 11 amino acids. This CDR3 is CATSVGEAQYF. In nucleotides, the CDR3 is TGCGCCACCAGCGTCGGAGAGGCCCAGTACTTC.

On this clonotype: One junction end does not reproduce the germline sequence, and a read error may be involved. The genes are TRBV11-1 and TRBJ1-6; D is possibly TRBD1 (6 bases). The CDR3 has 13 amino acids. Germline V gives CDR1 SGHAT, CDR2 FQDESV (reference sequence). CDR3 bases: TGTGCCAGCAGCACAGGGTATAATTCACCCCCCCACTTT. It encodes CASSTGYNSPPHF.

V gene TRBV7-6 combines with J gene TRBJ1-1; D perhaps matches TRBD1 (5 bases). Germline loops: CDR1 SGHVS, CDR2 FNYEAQ. Trimming cost V 1 base and J 0 bases, with 12 bases left between them. The CDR3 has 16 residues. For the CDR3, the DNA is TGTGCCAGCAGCTTAGGATGGGGGAACATGAACACTGAAGCTTTCTTT. This codes for CASSLGWGNMNTEAFF.

This clonotype was observed a handful of times. The V gene is TRBV10-2, the J gene TRBJ1-2, with D possibly being TRBD1 (5 bases). Between the trimmed V and J ends, which lost 9 bases and 7 bases, there was a span of 21 bases. In germline, CDR1 is WSHSY, CDR2 SAAADI. The CDR3 is 14 residues long. The chain's CDR3 is CASGEERGVRGYTF. The CDR3 DNA sequence: TGCGCCAGTGGGGAGGAGAGGGGAGTCCGTGGCTACACCTTC.

This clonotype showed up many times. The chain has TRBV5-8 and TRBJ2-7, with no clear D. The CDR3 consists of 13 residues. The germline V and J ends were trimmed by 3 bases and 2 bases, with 9 bases remaining between them. Germline loops: CDR1 SGHTS, CDR2 YDEGEE. CDR3 sequence: CASSSTVPYEQYF. CDR3 in DNA: TGTGCCAGCAGCTCAACGGTGCCCTACGAGCAGTACTTC.

A remark on this clonotype: A single base separates this from a much larger clone, so it may be a read error. The chain recombines TRBV5-1 with TRBJ2-1, with TRBD2 matching 8 bases. The J call may be incorrect, as the DNA end agrees better with TRBJ2-7. Germline CDR1 and CDR2: SGHRS and YFSETQ. This CDR3 is built from 16 residues. CDR3 nucleotide sequence: TGCGCCAGCAGCTTGGTGCAGCGGGAGTTTTCGAATGAGCAGTACTTC. Its translation is CASSLVQREFSNEQYF.

This clonotype came up many times. V usage is TRBV5-1 and J usage is TRBJ1-2; D may be TRBD1 (6 bases). Trimming removed 0 bases from V and 2 bases from J, with 23 bases in between. The CDR3 is made up of 19 amino acids. CDR1 and CDR2 from the germline V gene are SGHRS and YFSETQ. In nucleotides, the CDR3 is TGCGCCAGCAGCTTGGGACCAAGGGACACCAGATCTCCAAACTATGGCTACACCTTC. This codes for CASSLGPRDTRSPNYGYTF.

CDR3 coding DNA: TGTGCCAGCAGACCTGGACTAGTAGAAGAGACCCAGTACTTC. It codes for CASRPGLVEETQYF. The chain employs TRBV12-3 or TRBV12-4 and TRBJ2-5, with 7 nucleotides matching TRBD2. The CDR3 totals 14 residues. Unmatched junction bases numbered 7, after V lost 6 bases and J lost 3 bases.

The genes are TRBV9 and TRBJ2-5; TRBD2 matches 9 bases. This CDR3 has 17 residues. CDR1 and CDR2 from the germline V gene are SGDLS and YYNGEE. J gave up 2 bases and V 0 bases, and 8 bases lay outside the gene matches. CDR3 sequence (DNA): TGTGCCAGCAGCGTAGCTCTAGGACTAGCGACGCAAGAGACCCAGTACTTC. It is translated as CASSVALGLATQETQYF.

This clonotype was detected only a few times. J is TRBJ1-4 and V is TRBV25-1, with D hard to call. Trimming pared 0 bases from V and 7 bases from J, leaving 15 bases between. Looked up from germline, CDR1 is MGHDK and CDR2 is SYGVNS. The CDR3 is 16 residues long. The DNA of the CDR3 is TGTGCCAGCAGTGAATACGGAGGGTGGGTAGGTGAAAAACTGTTTTTT. It encodes CASSEYGGWVGEKLFF.

This clonotype was counted ten times or more. The CDR3 reads CAISLLAGWRGRYLQETQYF. As DNA, the CDR3 is TGTGCCATCAGCCTTTTAGCGGGGTGGCGTGGGAGATACTTACAAGAGACCCAGTACTTC. This rearrangement joins TRBV10-3 to TRBJ2-5; 8 nucleotides line up with TRBD2. CDR3 size: 20 residues. Looked up from germline, CDR1 is ENHRY and CDR2 is SYGVKD. The V and J ends lost 6 bases and 2 bases, in that order; junction bases with no gene match: 23.

This clonotype occurred a few times. The CDR3 DNA reads TGTGCCAGCAGTGAATACCGGGCCTACGAGCAGTACTTC. Its protein is CASSEYRAYEQYF. The chain combines TRBV2 with TRBJ2-7; D gene unclear. Trimming stripped 2 bases from V and 2 bases from J, with 7 bases between. Looked up from germline, CDR1 is SNHLY and CDR2 is FYNNEI. The CDR3 loop spans 13 amino acids.

This clonotype was seen ten or more times. V and J are TRBV11-2 and TRBJ2-5; 9 bases match TRBD1. The CDR3 runs to 20 residues. Germline V gene data show CDR1 as SGHAT and CDR2 as FQNNGV. V lost 1 base to trimming and J lost 5 bases; unmatched junction nucleotides: 20. CDR3 sequence reads: CASSLAPYFDGTGYEETQYF. The DNA of the CDR3 is TGTGCCAGCAGCTTAGCCCCTTATTTCGACGGGACAGGGTACGAGGAGACCCAGTACTTC.

Notes on this clonotype: Possible read error: a much larger clone is one base away. The genes are TRBV5-1 and TRBJ2-7; a possible D gene is TRBD2 (5 bases). CDR3 length: 16 residues. Germline CDR1 is SGHRS and CDR2 is YFSETQ. The ends were cut back, 2 bases at V and 7 bases at J, with 22 bases in the middle. CDR3 residues: CASSFAGPDSYNEQYF. The CDR3, as DNA: TGCGCCAGCAGCTTCGCGGGCCCGGACTCCTACAATGAGCAGTACTTC.

This clonotype was seen ten or more times. The chain couples TRBV10-2 to TRBJ1-1, with D unresolved. Germline CDR1 is WSHSY and CDR2 is SAAADI. The CDR3 totals 14 residues. V dropped 6 bases and J dropped 10 bases, with 21 bases sitting between them. CDR3 in amino acids: CASSDPGPGAGAFF. The CDR3 DNA follows: TGCGCCAGCAGCGATCCCGGACCCGGCGCGGGAGCTTTCTTT.

This clonotype was observed at least ten times. V is TRBV7-8 and J is TRBJ1-2; D not resolved. CDR3 length: 13 amino acids. Between the trimmed V and J ends, which lost 5 bases and 0 bases, there was a span of 7 bases. The germline V gene has CDR1 SGHVS and CDR2 FQNEAQ. The CDR3 nucleotides read TGTGCCAGCAGCCTGATTTCTAACTATGGCTACACCTTC. It translates to CASSLISNYGYTF.

Notes on this clonotype: A read error is possible here, since a much larger clone lies one base away. The J gene is TRBJ2-1, the V gene TRBV20-1, with TRBD2 identical over 10 bases. Germline lookup yields CDR1 DFQATT and CDR2 SNEGSKA (reference sequence). The CDR3 spans 16 residues. With V trimmed by 0 bases and J by 11 bases, 13 bases remained unmatched. As DNA, the CDR3 is TGCAGTGCTAGAGATCAGAGCGGGAGGGGTCTCGGTCAGCAGTTCTTC. It translates to CSARDQSGRGLGQQFF.

The rearrangement links TRBV7-2 to TRBJ1-1; D remains unclear. CDR1 is SGHTA and CDR2 is FQGNSA in the germline V gene. V was cut by 2 bases and J by 8 bases, with 9 bases left in between. The CDR3 covers 12 residues. CDR3 protein: CASSLPPREAFF. The CDR3 DNA follows: TGTGCCAGCAGCTTACCCCCCCGGGAAGCTTTCTTT.

In its sample, this clonotype was seen many times. The genes are TRBV20-1 and TRBJ1-4, with D unresolved. CDR1 is DFQATT and CDR2 is SNEGSKA in the germline V gene (reference sequence). This CDR3 contains 15 residues. V lost 3 bases and J 0 bases, leaving 11 bases between the germline ends. CDR3 in DNA: TGCAGTGCTAGGATGGGGATCGCAACTAATGAAAAACTGTTTTTT. Translating gives CSARMGIATNEKLFF.